This entry describes one T cell receptor (beta chain). In TCRdb, the PCR reads were re-called with MiXCR into one record per CDR3 protein. This table holds some 28,000 distinct CDR3 sequences, roughly 51% found once. These data belong to a study of vaccination and CD4 T cells after COVID-19. Trimming took off 8 bases at V and 5 bases at J, with 18 bases between the two ends. The CDR3 covers 14 residues. Germline values: CDR1 MDHEN, CDR2 SYDVKM. Stated time point: late sampling 161 to 241 days after vaccination in three convalescent patients. Positive PCR dates spanned March to December 2020, predating US Alpha, Beta and Delta variants.

Sequenced here: CD4+ T cells from blood, sampled about 7 months after SARS-CoV-2 vaccination. This receptor was taken from a human donor who had recovered from COVID-19. The V call is TRBV28, the J call TRBJ2-5; weak D call: TRBD2 (6 bases). CDR3 in DNA: TGTGCCAGCGGAGAGGTTTCAGGAGGGGAGACCCAGTACTTC. Encoded protein: CASGEVSGGETQYF.